This TCR beta chain originates from a study of blood T cell dynamics during melanoma immunotherapy (TCRdb year 2020). Regarding the study in general: The patients had metastatic melanoma and were given first-line pembrolizumab or nivolumab plus ipilimumab as standard of care in the United Kingdom. Peripheral T cell receptor repertoires of metastatic melanoma patients were profiled before and after one cycle of checkpoint inhibitor therapy to find early correlates of response. Consecutive patients formed a training cohort, and a further independent group of patients from the same centre was pooled into an external validation set. Paper-wide results and their limitations: The relatively small sample size was acknowledged as potentially limiting generalization of the results. Whether the T cell clones behind the repertoire changes were melanoma-specific or instead reflected general immune activation was something the study could not determine. Patients who later achieved disease control showed a bifurcated PBMC repertoire reorganization at W3, with increased clonality or increased diversity, unlike progressors.

Every bulk PBMC sample had a fixed 350 ng of DNA loaded. Following the manufacturer instructions, the immunoSEQ TCRb Assay kit was used to amplify TCR beta CDR3 sequences from genomic DNA. The KAPA Library Quantification Kit for Illumina platforms was used to quantify pooled libraries by qPCR. Pooled libraries were clustered at roughly 0.55-1.1 pM and sequenced on an Illumina NextSeq 500. As for how the authors treated the data: The TCR data were analyzed using immunoSEQ ANALYZER and the R LymphoSeq package. A rearrangement efficiency score was calculated as productive divided by the sum of productive and non-productive CDR3 sequences. Clonality was measured with the Gini coefficient and diversity with the Renyi index at alpha=1, and both measures were compared pairwise between timepoints within each patient. Clonal relatedness, based on an edit distance of 3, and repertoire similarity, based on the Bhattacharyya coefficient, were both computed in LymphoSeq. To classify response, a linear discriminant analysis based on week-3 changes in clonality and diversity was built using the R MASS and caret packages. The clones in this table, taken by TCRdb from immuneACCESS, are in-frame only. Not every clone is retained; where verified, under half of the shortfall comes from an unresolved V gene, and the cause of the rest is unknown. V and J calls and clone size follow that table, whereas D and trimming were derived from the DNA. Here the sample has about 14,000 clones; 80% to 90% occur a single time. The biggest ten clones account for 6% to 7.5% of the sample.

V is cut by 2 bases and J by 6 bases, and the space between the germline ends is 8 bases. Including cysteine and phenylalanine, the CDR3 has 12 amino acids. Here the CDR3 DNA is all that survives: 36 bases in frame from base 1. CDR1 and CDR2 are drawn from the germline V gene: SQVTM, ANQGSEA. Note on this clone: Its antigen is still unknown. No per-base quality is available; no much larger clone lies one base away.

The time point label, read with the paper, signifies: pre-treatment baseline. Blood samples were collected before treatment (T0) and at week 3 (W3), after the first cycle of checkpoint blockade. Except for two patients with rapid clinical progression, response was assessed 12 weeks after the first infusion by RECIST 1.1; disease control meant complete response, partial response or stable disease. Patients were excluded for prior systemic cancer treatment, concomitant immunosuppressant therapy or synchronous other active malignancies. Both bulk PBMC and plasma cell-free DNA were sequenced for TCR beta so that circulating cells and T cell turnover could be tracked. Lymphoprep and SepMate tubes were used to isolate PBMC from blood, and red cell lysis was then performed. QIAamp DNA Blood Mini kits were used to extract DNA from both PBMC and sorted T cell subsets.

This clonotype was obtained from a human donor with melanoma. The material sequenced was blood, taken from a patient treated with checkpoint blockade. The V and J segments used are TRBV29-1 and TRBJ2-1; matching of 6 bases hints at TRBD1 as the D gene. The nucleotides read TGCAGCGTTGAACAGGGGAGCAATGAGCAGTTCTTC. Its product reads: CSVEQGSNEQFF.